The present T cell receptor gamma chain was sequenced within a study of Vδ1+ human thymocytes (dated by TCRdb to the late 2010s). About the study as a whole: mRNA-level TRG and TRD CDR3 repertoires of highly purified Vdelta1+ thymocytes from young children were characterised as a data resource. Validation of the multiplex-based CDR3 amplicon strategy against 5'RACE-based CDR3 amplicon generation methods had been performed previously. Results the study describes overall, beyond this receptor: Thymic TRG and TRD repertoires appeared highly polyclonal with Gaussian CDR3 length distributions, unlike oligoclonal peripheral blood repertoires. Even though sort purity was high, about 20% of thymic TRD sequences were Vdelta2 (and few were Vdelta3), which was not the case for the peripheral blood Vdelta1+ controls. Because no clustering by age or sex was observed, donors were not stratified by these variables in the analyses. The authors advised highly purified populations and single-cell validation, since unexpected Vdelta2 sequences could cause misinterpretation of bulk repertoire data. Many TRG clonotypes were found to be shared between donors (up to roughly 7x10^3), whereas TRD repertoires were found to be essentially private (max roughly 120 shared).

CDR1 EGSTGY and CDR2 YDSYTSSV are derived from the germline V gene. Trimmed from V: 6 bases; trimmed from J: 2 bases; junction bases lacking a gene match: 4. From the cysteine through the phenylalanine, the CDR3 covers 12 amino acids. Of all the DNA, just the CDR3 is kept, 36 bases in frame from base 1. Thymic samples were depleted of alphabeta T cells, then CD3+ TCRVdelta1+ TCRVdelta2- thymocytes were FACS-sorted. A purity of roughly 97% to 99.6% was achieved for sorted Vdelta1+ thymocytes. The thymic specimens were obtained from 7 to 9 paediatric patients, aged roughly 5 days to 16 months, who were having corrective cardiac surgery. Thymic tissue was dispersed and mononuclear cells isolated on a Histopaque-1077 density gradient. For staining, the antibodies used were anti-TCRVdelta1 clone TS8.2, anti-TCRVdelta2 clone B6, anti-CD3 clone HIT3a and anti-TCRalphabeta clone IP26. RNA was extracted with the RNeasy mini kit and reverse transcribed using Superscript III. CDR3 amplicons were generated by multiplex PCR with pooled V-gene forward primers and a constant-region reverse primer carrying Illumina adaptor overhangs. After gel purification, the amplicons were indexed with Nextera index primers over approximately 8 extra PCR cycles and then purified using AMPure XP beads. The libraries were sequenced on an Illumina MiSeq using paired-end 250 bp reads, dual indexing and an approximately 22% PhiX spike-in. The paper's data handling went like this. Reads were quality checked with FastQC, and TRG read pairs were merged with ea-utils fastq-join. Sequences were annotated with IMGT/HighV-QUEST, keeping only productive sequences with unambiguous V-gene assignment; clonotypes were defined by identical CDR3 sequence. For downstream analysis, the tools were VDJtools 1.1.1, tcR 2.2.3, Treemap and vegan Shannon diversity in R 3.4.4. Via CATT, TCRdb reprocessed the public reads, and rows with identical DNA were then joined. The V and J calls shown here were made by TCRdb, not taken from the authors' results. The sample profile shows under 25,000 gamma-chain clones; roughly 13% of them were found once. 1.5% to 2% of the sample belongs to the ten largest clones.

Concerning this clone itself: The clone's antigen remains unknown. A much larger clone lies one base from this, so it may be a read error.

The sequenced material came from Vdelta1+ gamma-delta thymocytes from the thymus. The cell subset or site label corresponds to: FACS-sorted CD3+ TCRalphabeta- TCRVdelta1+ TCRVdelta2- thymocytes. The rearrangement joined TRGV4 to TRGJ1 or TRGJ2. The receptor was derived from a child in the first two years of life who had congenital heart surgery. The DNA is TGTGCCACCTGGAAGTATTATTATAAGAAACTCTTT. Its translation reads: CATWKYYYKKLF.